These 20 T cell receptor beta chains came from one sample sequenced in a study of blood T cells in healthy people across ages. Primers used in a second PCR of roughly 6 to 11 cycles were a sample-barcoded 5' primer and a J-beta primer mix. MiXCR was run by TCRdb on the 5' RACE reads, yielding one entry per CDR3 protein. The table includes about 1.6 million distinct CDR3 sequences, about 31% detected once. The sample was blood. These receptors originate from a woman aged 25-40 years in good health.

There are a few counts of this clonotype. The rearrangement uses TRBV20-1 and TRBJ2-3; 10 bases align to TRBD2. This CDR3 has 20 amino acids. Trimming cost V 2 bases and J 0 bases; bases outside gene matches: 17. In germline, CDR1 is DFQATT, CDR2 SNEGSKA (reference sequence). The CDR3 coding sequence is TGCAGTGCTAGATCCCCCAGGGGAGCGGGGGGGGGTATTAGCACAGATACGCAGTATTTT. Translation: CSARSPRGAGGGISTDTQYF.

This clonotype was counted a few times. Here the CDR3 reads CATISSRTYEQYF. The CDR3 nucleotides are TGTGCCACCATTTCCTCGCGGACCTACGAGCAGTACTTC. J is TRBJ2-7 and V is TRBV28; D uncertain. This CDR3 has 13 residues. V lost 10 bases, J lost 2 bases, and 15 bases lay in between. Germline CDR1 MDHEN, CDR2 SYDVKM.

The chain has TRBV20-1 and TRBJ1-5; no reliable D call. The germline V gene encodes CDR1 DFQATT and CDR2 SNEGSKA (reference sequence). Trimming stripped 3 bases from V and 5 bases from J, with 5 bases between. The CDR3 length is 11 residues. CDR3 sequence reads: CSASQHQPQHF. CDR3 nucleotides: TGCAGTGCTAGCCAACATCAGCCCCAGCATTTT.

The genes are TRBV6-1 and TRBJ1-5; D is undetermined. Germline CDR1 reads MNHNS; CDR2 reads SASEGT. The V end lost 8 bases, the J end lost 7 bases, and 15 bases lay between the germline ends. The CDR3 is 13 residues long. The CDR3 coding sequence is TGTGCCAGCTTTAGCGGGGTCGGACAGCCCCAGCATTTT. It is translated as CASFSGVGQPQHF.

This rearrangement joins TRBV27 to TRBJ1-4, with D tentatively TRBD1 (5 bases). The CDR3 contains 19 residues. V was pared by 5 bases and J by 3 bases, with 25 bases between. Germline CDR1 MNHEY, CDR2 SMNVEV (reference sequence). The CDR3 sequence: CASSPRGAGGEVANEKLFF. DNA for the CDR3: TGTGCCAGCAGTCCCCGAGGGGCCGGGGGGGAAGTCGCTAATGAAAAACTGTTTTTT.

In this sample, this clonotype turned up a few times. This rearrangement joins TRBV20-1 to TRBJ2-5, with 8 bases identical to TRBD1. The CDR3 contains 14 residues. The V and J ends lost 6 bases and 0 bases, in that order; junction bases with no gene match: 6. Germline loops: CDR1 DFQATT, CDR2 SNEGSKA (reference sequence). The CDR3 nucleotides are TGCAGTGCCCCGAGACAGGGGTACCAAGAGACCCAGTACTTC. Protein: CSAPRQGYQETQYF.

This clonotype was seen more than once but under ten times. The chain uses TRBV10-3 and TRBJ1-5; D possibly corresponds to TRBD1 (6 bases). Germline V CDR1 and CDR2: ENHRY, SYGVKD. CDR3 length: 14 residues. Trimming shortened V by 6 bases and J by 5 bases, and 14 bases separated the two germline ends. CDR3: CAISTRGGDQPQHF. The CDR3 nucleotides read TGTGCCATCAGCACCAGGGGTGGCGATCAGCCCCAGCATTTT.

Ten or more counts support this clonotype. V and J are TRBV29-1 and TRBJ2-1; tentative D call: TRBD1 (6 bases). This CDR3 contains 14 residues. Germline V gives CDR1 SQVTM, CDR2 ANQGSEA. V was trimmed by 3 bases and J by 2 bases, leaving 11 bases between them. The CDR3 DNA is TGCAGCGTTGAGTTAGGACAGACCTACAATGAGCAGTTCTTC. Protein sequence: CSVELGQTYNEQFF.

This clonotype appeared a few times. V and J are TRBV13 and TRBJ2-3; maybe TRBD1 (6 bases). Germline CDR1 is PRHDT and CDR2 is FYEKMQ (reference sequence). Trimming took off 3 bases at V and 6 bases at J, with 13 bases between the two ends. This CDR3 contains 14 residues. The DNA for the CDR3 is TGTGCCAGCAGCTTGAGGGGGTTCAAGGATACGCAGTATTTT. It codes for CASSLRGFKDTQYF.

The chain employs TRBV5-4 and TRBJ1-6; TRBD1 is a possible D gene (5 bases). This CDR3 comprises 15 residues. Germline assignment: CDR1 SGHNT and CDR2 YYREEE (reference sequence). The V end lost 4 bases, the J end lost 5 bases, and 13 bases lay between the germline ends. Here the CDR3 reads CASSLRDGDNSPLHF. The CDR3 bases are TGTGCCAGCAGCCTCCGGGACGGCGATAATTCACCCCTCCACTTT.

The chain joins TRBV29-1 to TRBJ1-1; D remains ambiguous. The CDR3 covers 14 residues. Trimming shortened V by 3 bases and J by 2 bases, and 13 bases separated the two germline ends. Germline assignment: CDR1 SQVTM and CDR2 ANQGSEA. In nucleotides, the CDR3 is TGCAGCGTTGAGAACAGACTCACCAACACTGAAGCTTTCTTT. Translation: CSVENRLTNTEAFF.

Here the CDR3 reads CASGSGPHKEQYF. The CDR3 bases are TGTGCCAGCGGTTCAGGCCCCCATAAGGAGCAGTACTTC. The rearrangement uses TRBV2 and TRBJ2-5; D unclear. Trimming took off 8 bases at V and 11 bases at J, with 21 bases between the two ends. The germline gives CDR1 SNHLY, CDR2 FYNNEI. The CDR3 spans 13 residues.

The chain has TRBV30 and TRBJ1-2; 7 bases line up with TRBD1. Germline CDR1 and CDR2: GTSNPN and SVGIG (reference sequence). Losses at the gene ends were 0 bases for V and 6 bases for J; bases not matched to a gene: 4. The CDR3 length is 13 residues. The CDR3 coding sequence is TGTGCCTGGAGTGTACTAGGGGGCCATGGCTACACCTTC. Protein sequence: CAWSVLGGHGYTF. Full variable domain (outside the CDR3, taken from reference TRBV30 and TRBJ1-2): SQTIHQWPATLVQPVGSPLSLECTVEGTSNPNLYWYRQAAGRGLQLLFYSVGIGQISSEVPQNLSASRPQDRQFILSSKKLLLSDSGFYLCAWSVLGGHGYTFGSGTRLTVV.

V and J are TRBV28 and TRBJ1-4; TRBD1 might be the D (5 bases). CDR3 length: 11 residues. V lost 3 bases to trimming and J lost 10 bases, with 6 bases between them. CDR1 is MDHEN and CDR2 is SYDVKM in the germline V gene. CDR3 bases: TGTGCCAGCAGTTTTAGGGGAAAACTGTTTTTT. Its protein is CASSFRGKLFF.

V and J are TRBV12-3 or TRBV12-4 and TRBJ2-7, with 7 bases aligning to TRBD1. V trimming: 2 bases; J trimming: 2 bases; junction bases outside the gene matches: 24. The CDR3 totals 21 residues. The CDR3 protein is CASSLTLVSGTENPFTYEQYF. The DNA of the CDR3 is TGTGCCAGCAGTTTAACCCTCGTCTCCGGGACAGAGAACCCGTTCACCTACGAGCAGTACTTC.

The V gene is TRBV7-2, the J gene TRBJ2-7, with D unclear. The CDR3 has 11 residues. V lost 5 bases to trimming and J lost 3 bases, with 5 bases between them. Germline CDR1 is SGHTA and CDR2 is FQGNSA. CDR3 in amino acids: CTSSLHYEQYF. The CDR3 DNA sequence: TGTACCAGCAGCCTACACTACGAGCAGTACTTC.

The CDR3: CASSDLAGSNEQFF. In nucleotides, the CDR3 is TGTGCCAGCAGCGATTTAGCGGGGAGCAATGAGCAGTTCTTC. The chain combines TRBV9 with TRBJ2-1; 8 bases match TRBD2. V shed 3 bases and J 6 bases; nucleotides not matched to a gene: 5. The CDR3 has 14 amino acids. From germline, CDR1 is SGDLS and CDR2 YYNGEE.

The chain has TRBV29-1 and TRBJ2-5; 9 bases agree with TRBD1. Germline V gene sequence: CDR1 SQVTM, CDR2 ANQGSEA. The CDR3 covers 15 residues. V was pared by 6 bases and J by 1 base, with 9 bases of the junction left unmatched. CDR3 region: CSVLGTGKLQETQYF. The CDR3 DNA reads as TGCAGCGTACTCGGGACAGGGAAACTCCAAGAGACCCAGTACTTC.

This clonotype turned up a few times. The chain joins TRBV3-1 to TRBJ1-2; D is possibly TRBD1 (6 bases). V was trimmed by 1 base and J by 8 bases, leaving 20 bases between them. CDR1 and CDR2 from the germline V gene are LGHDT and YNNKEL (reference sequence). CDR3 length: 16 amino acids. Here the CDR3 DNA reads TGTGCCAGCAGCCAAGGCTACTTTTGGGGGCCGGGAGGCTACACCTTC. Its translation: CASSQGYFWGPGGYTF. Full variable domain (missing parts from reference TRBV3-1 and TRBJ1-2): DTAVSQTPKYLVTQMGNDKSIKCEQNLGHDTMYWYKQDSKKFLKIMFSYNNKELIINETVPNRFSPKSPDKAHLNLHINSLELGDSAVYFCASSQGYFWGPGGYTFGSGTRLTVV.

This clonotype was recorded at least ten times. The chain carries TRBV24-1 and TRBJ2-1; no firm D call. The germline V gene encodes CDR1 KGHDR and CDR2 SFDVKD. V lost 8 bases and J lost 6, with 13 bases in between. CDR3 length: 13 amino acids. The CDR3: CATKSWRSNEQFF. The CDR3 DNA follows: TGTGCCACCAAATCCTGGCGAAGCAATGAGCAGTTCTTC.